This T cell receptor beta chain came from a study of cytomegalovirus exposure and HLA in healthy donors. The overall study: Earlier sequencing of about 179 million T cells yielded nearly 120 million unique TCR beta sequences.

Unmatched junction bases numbered 13, after V lost 5 bases and J lost 2 bases. Germline lookup yields CDR1 SGHTA and CDR2 FQGNSA. The CDR3 extends over 18 amino acids. Primers included in the PCR were 60 Vbeta and 13 Jbeta primers. TCRdb's copy holds only in-frame clones and misses some; the assay was immunoSEQ multiplex PCR. The sample has tens of thousands of clones. Material for sequencing was PBMCs. The clonotype originates from a man aged 18 to 35 in good health and CMV-seropositive. J is TRBJ2-2 and V is TRBV7-2; 8 bases are a match to TRBD2. This CDR3 is CASSPSKLAGINTGELFF. CDR3 DNA sequence: TGTGCCAGCAGCCCAAGTAAATTAGCGGGGATTAACACCGGGGAGCTGTTTTTT.